This entry features one T cell receptor beta chain sequence. This record belongs to a study of Tregs in tolerant kidney transplant recipients. Recipients received nonmyeloablative bone marrow transplants from related graft donors, with transient mixed chimerism. The assay was immunoSEQ multiplex PCR, and TCRdb's table has in-frame clones only and misses some. Here the sample spans roughly 70,000 clones, about 90% being singletons. Sequenced here: CD4+ T cells from blood (PBMCs), sampled 6 months after the transplant. The TCR sequence derives from a human patient who received a combined kidney and bone marrow transplant. T cells may partly derive from the graft donor.

The CDR3 reads CATSNGGRETQYF. CDR3 coding DNA: TGTGCCACCAGCAACGGGGGGCGTGAGACCCAGTACTTC. The rearrangement links TRBV15 to TRBJ2-5, with a possible D match to TRBD2 (7 bases). The germline CDR1 and CDR2 sequences are LNHNV and YYDKDF (reference sequence). The CDR3 has 13 residues. With 4 bases removed from V and 5 bases from J, the gap between germline ends came to 11 bases. Full variable domain (remainder filled in from reference TRBV15 and TRBJ2-5): DAMVIQNPRYQVTQFGKPVTLSCSQTLNHNVMYWYQQKSSQAPKLLFHYYDKDFNNEADTPDNFQSRRPNTSFCFLDIRSPGLGDTAMYLCATSNGGRETQYFGPGTRLLVL.